These 5 T cell receptor beta chains were all obtained from the same sample, sequenced in a study of T cells expressing NK-cell markers. TCRdb re-called the 5' RACE reads and catalogs CDR3 proteins one per entry, DNA excluded. The table lists roughly 390,000 distinct CDR3 sequences. Sequencing was carried out using blood T cells: a sorted CD56 or NKG2C T cell subset, CD4+ or CD8+ T cells, or bulk PBMC T cells (not recorded which). The receptors here all came from a woman between 50 and 59 years old in good health.

V gene TRBV28 combines with J gene TRBJ1-6; TCRdb designates TRBD1, a call that cannot be tested without DNA. Germline V gives CDR1 MDHEN, CDR2 SYDVKM. The CDR3 has 14 residues. The CDR3: CASSLSGVTSPLHF.

This sequence joins TRBV9 and TRBJ2-2; TCRdb proposes TRBD1, but this gene call is untestable without DNA. Germline V gene lookup returns CDR1 SGDLS and CDR2 YYNGEE. This CDR3 is built from 16 residues. CDR3: CASSVRAGRGTGELFF. Full variable domain (outside the CDR3, taken from reference TRBV9 and TRBJ2-2): DSGVTQTPKHLITATGQRVTLRCSPRSGDLSVYWYQQSLDQGLQFLIQYYNGEERAKGNILERFSAQQFPDLHSELNLSSLELGDSALYFCASSVRAGRGTGELFFGEGSRLTVL.

This chain uses TRBV9 with TRBJ2-3. The germline V gene has CDR1 SGDLS and CDR2 YYNGEE. The CDR3 runs 14 residues. This CDR3 is CASSPYPGTDTQYF.

The chain carries TRBV6-5 and TRBJ1-6; there is no DNA to check the TCRdb D call of TRBD1. CDR1 is MNHEY, CDR2 SVGAGI, per germline. The CDR3 contains 11 residues. The chain's CDR3 is CASWGQGTLHF.

The genes are TRBV5-1 and TRBJ2-2; absent DNA, TCRdb's TRBD2 call cannot be checked. The germline CDR1 and CDR2 sequences are SGHRS and YFSETQ. This CDR3 is built from 19 residues. CDR3 protein: CASSFGLAGRPLKRGELFF. The full variable domain, its missing parts supplied by reference TRBV5-1 and TRBJ2-2, is KAGVTQTPRYLIKTRGQQVTLSCSPISGHRSVSWYQQTPGQGLQFLFEYFSETQRNKGNFPGRFSGRQFSNSRSEMNVSTLELGDSALYLCASSFGLAGRPLKRGELFFGEGSRLTVL.